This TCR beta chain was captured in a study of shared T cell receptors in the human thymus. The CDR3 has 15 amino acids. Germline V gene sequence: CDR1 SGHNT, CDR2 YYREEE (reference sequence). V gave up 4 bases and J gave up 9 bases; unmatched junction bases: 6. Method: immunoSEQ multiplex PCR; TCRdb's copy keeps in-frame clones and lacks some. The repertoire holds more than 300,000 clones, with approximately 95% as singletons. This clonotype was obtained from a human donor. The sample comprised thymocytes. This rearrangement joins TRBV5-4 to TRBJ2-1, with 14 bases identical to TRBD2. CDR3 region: CASSAGLAGETEQFF. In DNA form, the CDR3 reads TGTGCCAGCAGCGCGGGACTAGCGGGAGAGACTGAGCAGTTCTTC.